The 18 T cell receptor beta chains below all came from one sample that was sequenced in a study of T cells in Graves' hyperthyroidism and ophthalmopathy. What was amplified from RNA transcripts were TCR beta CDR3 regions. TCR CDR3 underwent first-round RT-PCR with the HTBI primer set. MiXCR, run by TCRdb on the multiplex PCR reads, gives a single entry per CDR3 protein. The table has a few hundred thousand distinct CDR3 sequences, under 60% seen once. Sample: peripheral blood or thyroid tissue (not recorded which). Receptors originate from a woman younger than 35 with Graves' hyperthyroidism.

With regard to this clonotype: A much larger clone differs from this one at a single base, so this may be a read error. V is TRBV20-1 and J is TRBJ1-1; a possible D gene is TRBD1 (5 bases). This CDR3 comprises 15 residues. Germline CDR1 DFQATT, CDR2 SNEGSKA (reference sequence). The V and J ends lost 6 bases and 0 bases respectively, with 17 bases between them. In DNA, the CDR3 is TGCAGTGCAGCTCCGGGACGGAGTATGAACACTGAAGCTTTCTTT. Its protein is CSAAPGRSMNTEAFF.

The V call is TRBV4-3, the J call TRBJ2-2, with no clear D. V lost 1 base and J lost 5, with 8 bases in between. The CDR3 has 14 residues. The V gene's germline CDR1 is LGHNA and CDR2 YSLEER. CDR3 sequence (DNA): TGCGCCAGCAGCCAAGTGAGAGCGACCGGGGAGCTGTTTTTT. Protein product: CASSQVRATGELFF.

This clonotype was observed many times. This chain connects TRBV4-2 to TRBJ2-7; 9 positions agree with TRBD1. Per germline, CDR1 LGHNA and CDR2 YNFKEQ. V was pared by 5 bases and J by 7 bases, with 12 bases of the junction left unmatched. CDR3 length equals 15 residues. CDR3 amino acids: CASSASGTGSREQYF. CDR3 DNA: TGTGCCAGCAGCGCGTCCGGGACAGGGTCGCGTGAGCAGTACTTC.

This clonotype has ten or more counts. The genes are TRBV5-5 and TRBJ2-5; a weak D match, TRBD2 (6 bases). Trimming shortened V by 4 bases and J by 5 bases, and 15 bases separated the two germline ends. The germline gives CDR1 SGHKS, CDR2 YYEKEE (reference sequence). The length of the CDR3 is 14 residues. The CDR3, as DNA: TGTGCCAGCAGCCCCAGCACGGGAGTTGAGACCCAGTACTTC. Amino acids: CASSPSTGVETQYF.

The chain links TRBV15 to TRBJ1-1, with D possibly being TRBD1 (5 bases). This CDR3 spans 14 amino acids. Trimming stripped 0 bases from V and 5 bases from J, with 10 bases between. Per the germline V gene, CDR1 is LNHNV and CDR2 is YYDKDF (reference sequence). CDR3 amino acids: CATSRDWGGTEAFF. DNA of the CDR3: TGTGCCACCAGCAGAGATTGGGGGGGGACTGAAGCTTTCTTT.

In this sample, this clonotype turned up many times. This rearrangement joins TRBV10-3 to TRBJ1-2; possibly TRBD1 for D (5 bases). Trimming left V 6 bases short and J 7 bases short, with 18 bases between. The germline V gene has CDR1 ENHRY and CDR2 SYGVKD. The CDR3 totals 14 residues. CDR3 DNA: TGTGCCATCAGCCCCGGGGGAGCTGCTGGTGGCTACACCTTC. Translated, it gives CAISPGGAAGGYTF.

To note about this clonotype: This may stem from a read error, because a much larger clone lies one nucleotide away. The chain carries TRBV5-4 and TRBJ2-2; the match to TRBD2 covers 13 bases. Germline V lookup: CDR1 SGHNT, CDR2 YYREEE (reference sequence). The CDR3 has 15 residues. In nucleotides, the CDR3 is TGTGCCAGCAGTTGGACTAGCGGGAGTGCCGGGGGGCTGTTTTTT. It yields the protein CASSWTSGSAGGLFF.

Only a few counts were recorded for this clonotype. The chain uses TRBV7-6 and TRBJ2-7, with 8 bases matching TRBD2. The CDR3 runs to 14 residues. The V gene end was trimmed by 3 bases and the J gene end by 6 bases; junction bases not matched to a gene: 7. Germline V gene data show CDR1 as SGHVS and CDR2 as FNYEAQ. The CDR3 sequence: CASSLETSVTEQYF. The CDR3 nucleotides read TGTGCCAGCAGCTTGGAGACTAGCGTTACCGAGCAGTACTTC.

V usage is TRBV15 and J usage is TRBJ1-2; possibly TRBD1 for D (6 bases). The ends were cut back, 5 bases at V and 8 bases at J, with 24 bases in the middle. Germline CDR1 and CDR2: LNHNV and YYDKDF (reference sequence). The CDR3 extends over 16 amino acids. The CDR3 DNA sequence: TGTGCCACCAGCTTCCGAGCGGGCACAGGGAGAGACGGCTACACCTTC. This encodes CATSFRAGTGRDGYTF.

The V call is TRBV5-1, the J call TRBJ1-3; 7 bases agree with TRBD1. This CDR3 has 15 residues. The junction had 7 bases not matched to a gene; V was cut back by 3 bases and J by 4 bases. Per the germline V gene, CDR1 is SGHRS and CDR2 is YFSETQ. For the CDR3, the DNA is TGCGCCAGCAGCTCGGCCAACAGGGGAGGAAACACCATATATTTT. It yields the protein CASSSANRGGNTIYF.

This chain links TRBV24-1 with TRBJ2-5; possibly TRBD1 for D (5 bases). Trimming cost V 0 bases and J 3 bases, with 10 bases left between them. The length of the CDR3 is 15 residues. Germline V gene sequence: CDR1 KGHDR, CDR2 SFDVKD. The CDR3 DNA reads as TGTGCCACCAGTGATTTGAGACAGAATGAAGAGACCCAGTACTTC. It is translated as CATSDLRQNEETQYF.

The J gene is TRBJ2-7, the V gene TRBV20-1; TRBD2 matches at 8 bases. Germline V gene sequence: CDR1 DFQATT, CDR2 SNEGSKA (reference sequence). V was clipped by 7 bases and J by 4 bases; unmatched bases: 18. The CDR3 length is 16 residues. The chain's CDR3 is CSVPPLRSGSRYEQYF. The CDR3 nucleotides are TGCAGTGTTCCACCTCTGAGGAGCGGGAGTAGGTACGAGCAGTACTTC.

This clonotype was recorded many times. The CDR3 sequence: CASSEKPGEEDTQYF. The CDR3 DNA sequence: TGTGCCAGCAGTGAAAAACCCGGGGAAGAAGATACGCAGTATTTT. The V call is TRBV25-1, the J call TRBJ2-3; D might be TRBD2 (5 bases). Germline lookup yields CDR1 MGHDK and CDR2 SYGVNS. This CDR3 comprises 15 residues. Trimming removed 2 bases at V and 5 bases at J, with 14 bases between.

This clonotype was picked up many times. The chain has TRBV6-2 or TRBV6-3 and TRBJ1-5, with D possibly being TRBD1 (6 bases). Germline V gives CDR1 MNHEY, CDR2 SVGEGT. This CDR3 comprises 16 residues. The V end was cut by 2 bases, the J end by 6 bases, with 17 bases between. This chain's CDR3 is CASSYPLYRVGQPQHF. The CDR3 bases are TGTGCCAGCAGTTACCCCCTGTACAGGGTCGGTCAGCCCCAGCATTTT.

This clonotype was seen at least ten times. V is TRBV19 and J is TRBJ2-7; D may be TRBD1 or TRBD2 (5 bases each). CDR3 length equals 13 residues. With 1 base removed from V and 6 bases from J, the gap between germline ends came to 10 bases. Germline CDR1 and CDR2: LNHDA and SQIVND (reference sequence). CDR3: CASSIAPGTEQYF. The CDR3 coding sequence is TGTGCCAGTAGTATAGCCCCCGGGACCGAGCAGTACTTC.

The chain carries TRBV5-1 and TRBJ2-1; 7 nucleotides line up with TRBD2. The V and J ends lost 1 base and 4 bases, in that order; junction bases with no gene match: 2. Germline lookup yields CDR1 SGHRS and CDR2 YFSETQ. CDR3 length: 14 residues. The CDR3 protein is CASSLLAEYNEQFF. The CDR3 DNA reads TGCGCCAGCAGCTTGCTAGCGGAGTACAATGAGCAGTTCTTC.

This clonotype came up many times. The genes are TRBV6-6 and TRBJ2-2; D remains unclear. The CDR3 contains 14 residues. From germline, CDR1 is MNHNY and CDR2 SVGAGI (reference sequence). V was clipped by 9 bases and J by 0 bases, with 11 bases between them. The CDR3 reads CASCQVPNTGELFF. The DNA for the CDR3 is TGTGCCAGTTGCCAAGTCCCGAACACCGGGGAGCTGTTTTTT.

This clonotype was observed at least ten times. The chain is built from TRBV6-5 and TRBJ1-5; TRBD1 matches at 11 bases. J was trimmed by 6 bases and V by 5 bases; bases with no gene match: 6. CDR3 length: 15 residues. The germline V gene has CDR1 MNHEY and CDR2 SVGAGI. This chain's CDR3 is CASSRTGGMAQPQHF. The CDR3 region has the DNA TGTGCCAGCAGTAGGACAGGGGGCATGGCTCAGCCCCAGCATTTT.